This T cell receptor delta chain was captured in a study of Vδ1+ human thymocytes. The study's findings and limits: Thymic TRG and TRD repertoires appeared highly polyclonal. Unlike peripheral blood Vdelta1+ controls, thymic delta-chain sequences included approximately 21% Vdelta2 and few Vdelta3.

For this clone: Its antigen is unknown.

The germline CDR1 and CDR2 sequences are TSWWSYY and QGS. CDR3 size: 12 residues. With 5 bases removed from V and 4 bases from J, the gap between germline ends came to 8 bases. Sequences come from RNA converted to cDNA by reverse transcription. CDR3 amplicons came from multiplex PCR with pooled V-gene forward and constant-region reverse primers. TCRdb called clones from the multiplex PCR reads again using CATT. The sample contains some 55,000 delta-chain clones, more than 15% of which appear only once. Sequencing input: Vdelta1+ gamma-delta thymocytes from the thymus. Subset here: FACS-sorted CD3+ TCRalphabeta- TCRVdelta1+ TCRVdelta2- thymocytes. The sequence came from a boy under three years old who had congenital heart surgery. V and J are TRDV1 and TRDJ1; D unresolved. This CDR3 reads CALGHNDDKLIF. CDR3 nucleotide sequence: TGTGCTCTTGGGCATAATGACGATAAACTCATCTTT.